This TCR beta chain appears in the sequencing data of a study of blood T cell repertoires in COVID-19. On the study more broadly: Spain, Italy and the United States supplied samples that represented acute and convalescent COVID-19.

Per the original data handling: From reference gene primer amplification, estimates of nucleated cell counts were derived. This table comes from immunoSEQ multiplex PCR, and its TCRdb copy is limited to in-frame clones, with some not included. That table supplies the V and J calls and clone size; D and trimming were determined from the DNA. The profile shows hundreds of thousands of clones, around 89% of them singletons. Worth noting for this clone: The sample holds other DNA sequences that translate to the same CDR3.

Input material: peripheral blood. This TCR derives from a young woman with COVID-19, enrolled during active disease.

The CDR3 loop is CASSYSTGTDTQYF. In DNA form, the CDR3 reads TGTGCCAGCAGTTACTCGACAGGGACAGATACGCAGTATTTT. J is TRBJ2-3 and V is TRBV6-5; 7 nucleotides line up with TRBD1. J lost 3 bases, V lost 0 bases, and 0 bases had no gene match. This CDR3 is 14 amino acids long. Germline CDR1 MNHEY, CDR2 SVGAGI.